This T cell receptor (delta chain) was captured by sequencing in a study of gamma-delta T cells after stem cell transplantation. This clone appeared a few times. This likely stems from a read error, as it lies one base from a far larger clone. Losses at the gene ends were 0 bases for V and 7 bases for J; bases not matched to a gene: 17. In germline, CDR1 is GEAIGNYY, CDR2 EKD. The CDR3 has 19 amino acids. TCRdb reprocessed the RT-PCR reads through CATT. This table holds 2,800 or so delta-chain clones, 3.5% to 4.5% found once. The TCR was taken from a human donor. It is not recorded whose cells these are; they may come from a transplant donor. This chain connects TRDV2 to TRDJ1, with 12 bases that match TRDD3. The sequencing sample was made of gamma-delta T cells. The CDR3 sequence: CACDTVLLGDTEGTGKLIF. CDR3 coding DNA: TGTGCCTGTGACACCGTTCTACTGGGGGATACAGAAGGGACGGGTAAACTCATCTTT.